A selection of T cell receptor beta chains follows, all from one sample in a study of beta chain features in type 1 diabetes. Sequencing was performed with immunoSEQ multiplex PCR; in TCRdb, only in-frame clones are kept and a portion is missing. This sample carries hundreds of thousands of clones, about a sixth of them seen once, and the ten largest clones take about 0.02%. Input material: naive CD4+ T cells from blood. These receptors all come from a woman aged 18-29 years in good health. Both conserved end residues are part of each CDR3. The D gene is left open where the match is weak. Clone size, where shown, is once, few, many, or a class for clones that have expanded.

>TRBD2|-|TRBJ2-2|TRBV10-3
TGTGCCATCAGGGACGGGACTAGGTTCGGGGAGCTGTTTTTT
CAIRDGTRFGELFF
>TRBD1|-|TRBJ2-6|TRBV7-2
TGTGCCAGCAGCCTTAGACAGGGGTCTGGGGCCAACGTCCTGACTTTC
CASSLRQGSGANVLTF
>-|few|TRBJ2-7|TRBV7-4
TGTGCCAGCAGCTTTCGCGGCCAAACCTACGAGCAGTACTTC
CASSFRGQTYEQYF
>-|few|TRBJ2-2|TRBV6-5
TGTGCCAGCAGTCCACGGGACACCGGGGAGCTGTTTTTT
CASSPRDTGELFF
>TRBD1|-|TRBJ1-1|TRBV28
TGTGCCAGCAGTTCAGGACAGGGGGACACTGAAGCTTTCTTT
CASSSGQGDTEAFF
>-|few|TRBJ2-4|TRBV20-1
TGCAGTGCTAGTCGAGAAAACATTCAGTACTTC
CSASRENIQYF
>TRBD2|few|TRBJ2-1|TRBV27
TGTGCCAGCAGTCCCATAGCGGGGAGGGAGCAGTTCTTC
CASSPIAGREQFF
>-|-|TRBJ2-6|TRBV4-3
TGCGCCAGCAGCTTATCGGGGTCTGGGGCCAACGTCCTGACTTTC
CASSLSGSGANVLTF
>TRBD2|-|TRBJ2-1|TRBV6-5
TGTGCCAGCAGTTCCATAGCGGGAGGGGACAATGAGCAGTTCTTC
CASSSIAGGDNEQFF
>-|-|TRBJ2-5|TRBV18
TGTGCCAGTCGACCCGAGGAGCTGGGGACCCAGTACTTC
CASRPEELGTQYF
>-|-|TRBJ1-2|TRBV7-2
TGTGCCAGCAGCCTAGGAGGGAGGGGTGGTGGCTACACCTTC
CASSLGGRGGGYTF
>TRBD1|-|TRBJ1-5|TRBV19
TGTGCCAGTACGGACAGGACTCAATTTATCAATCAGCCCCAGCATTTT
CASTDRTQFINQPQHF
>-|once|TRBJ2-3|TRBV11-2
TGTGCCAGCAGCTTAGGGCCAGACACAGATACGCAGTATTTT
CASSLGPDTDTQYF
>TRBD2|few|TRBJ2-7|TRBV5-1
TGCGCCAGCAGCAGACTAGCGGGATTAGTAAACGAGCAGTACTTC
CASSRLAGLVNEQYF
>-|-|TRBJ2-5|TRBV5-8
TGTGTCAGCCGTCCTAGAAGAGAGACCCAGTACTTC
CVSRPRRETQYF
>TRBD1|-|TRBJ2-3|TRBV28
TGTGCCAGCAGGAAGACAGGGACAGATACGCAGTATTTT
CASRKTGTDTQYF
>-|few|TRBJ2-7|TRBV10-3
TGTGCCATAGGCAGGGAGTCCTACGAGCAGTACTTC
CAIGRESYEQYF
>-|few|TRBJ2-1|TRBV10-3
TGTGCCATCAGGGGCAGGGGACGCAATGAGCAGTTCTTC
CAIRGRGRNEQFF
>-|-|TRBJ1-1|TRBV7-3
TGTGCCAGCAGCTTAACAGGGGGCACTGAAGCTTTCTTT
CASSLTGGTEAFF
>-|few|TRBJ1-1|TRBV19
TGTGCCAGTAGTATAGCCCCAGGAGCCAACGAGGAAGCTTTCTTT
CASSIAPGANEEAFF
>-|-|TRBJ1-6|TRBV7-9
TGTGCCAGCAGCTTATCAGGGTTTGGTTCACCCCTCCACTTT
CASSLSGFGSPLHF
>-|few|TRBJ2-3|TRBV7-6
TGTGCCAGCAGCTTATCAGGGTCCGATACGCAGTATTTT
CASSLSGSDTQYF
>TRBD2|few|TRBJ2-3|TRBV15
TGTGCCACCAGCGAATTCGAGACTAGCGGGAGTGTTACGCAGTATTTT
CATSEFETSGSVTQYF
>-|-|TRBJ2-2|TRBV7-2
TGTGCCAGCAGCTTAAAGCGGGTGGGCACCGGGGAGCTGTTTTTT
CASSLKRVGTGELFF
>-|-|TRBJ2-7|TRBV28
TGTGCCAGCAGCTGGGGGTCCACTAGAGGCGAGCAGTACTTC
CASSWGSTRGEQYF
>-|-|TRBJ1-5|TRBV11-1
TGTGCCAGCAGCTTAATGGATAGCAATCAGCCCCAGCATTTT
CASSLMDSNQPQHF
>-|few|TRBJ2-2|TRBV5-8
TGTGCCAGCAGCTTATCAGTAACCGTGGGGACCGGGGAGCTGTTTTTT
CASSLSVTVGTGELFF
>TRBD2|-|TRBJ2-5|TRBV7-2
TGTGCCAGCACCCTGGGGCGGGAGGGGCAAGAGACCCAGTACTTC
CASTLGREGQETQYF
>-|few|TRBJ2-3|TRBV6-6
TGTGCCATCAGTCCGGGACGGTATAGCACAGATACGCAGTATTTT
CAISPGRYSTDTQYF
>-|-|TRBJ2-2|TRBV11-1
TGTGCCAGCAGCCAGCCGGCCGGGGAGCTGTTTTTT
CASSQPAGELFF
>-|-|TRBJ1-1|TRBV18
TGTGCCAGCTCCTCCGGGGGGGTGAACACTGAAGCTTTCTTT
CASSSGGVNTEAFF
>TRBD2|few|TRBJ2-7|TRBV15
TGTGCCACCAGCAGAGATCCCCTTTCTAGCGGGAACTACGAGCAGTACTTC
CATSRDPLSSGNYEQYF
>TRBD1|few|TRBJ1-5|TRBV18
TGTGCCAGCTCACCACTCAGGACAGGGGATCAGCCCCAGCATTTT
CASSPLRTGDQPQHF
>TRBD1|-|TRBJ1-5|TRBV27
TGTGCCAGCAGTCCCTTCACAGGGGGGCATCAGCCCCAGCATTTT
CASSPFTGGHQPQHF
>TRBD2|few|TRBJ2-1|TRBV28
TGTGCCAGCAGTTTTAGCGGGAGAAGTAGTGAGCAGTTCTTC
CASSFSGRSSEQFF
>-|-|TRBJ2-7|TRBV28
TGTGCCACCCTCGAGTACGTGACCTACGAGCAGTACTTC
CATLEYVTYEQYF
>-|few|TRBJ2-3|TRBV28
TGTGCCAGCAAGGCAGATACGCAGTATTTT
CASKADTQYF
>TRBD2|-|TRBJ2-2|TRBV4-3
TGCGCCAGCAGCCAAGAGCCCCGGACTAGCGAAGTCACCGGGGAGCTGTTTTTT
CASSQEPRTSEVTGELFF
>-|-|TRBJ1-4|TRBV7-9
TGTGCCAGCAGTCTGCGGACGGTGCCTAATGAAAAACTGTTTTTT
CASSLRTVPNEKLFF
>-|few|TRBJ1-2|TRBV7-9
TGTGCCAGCAGCTTACGGGACGACTATGGCTACACCTTC
CASSLRDDYGYTF
>-|-|TRBJ2-5|TRBV7-9
TGTGCCAGCAGCGAAGGGGTGTCTCCCCAGTACTTC
CASSEGVSPQYF
>TRBD1|-|TRBJ1-2|TRBV5-1
TGCGCCAGCAGCCCGAACGAGGGGGCGCGGGGCTACACCTTC
CASSPNEGARGYTF
>TRBD2|-|TRBJ2-3|TRBV7-2
TGTGCCAGCAGCCGACTAGCGGGACTGAGGGCAGATACGCAGTATTTT
CASSRLAGLRADTQYF
>TRBD2|-|TRBJ2-5|TRBV7-2
TGTGCCAGCAACCCCAGCGGGAGGTTCAAGACCCAGTACTTC
CASNPSGRFKTQYF
>-|-|TRBJ1-4|TRBV28
TGTGCCAGCAACATCGCGGGGGGAAATGAAAAACTGTTTTTT
CASNIAGGNEKLFF
>TRBD1|-|TRBJ2-4|TRBV5-4
TGTGCCAGCAGCACCCAGGGGGCGGGCAAAAACATTCAGTACTTC
CASSTQGAGKNIQYF
>-|-|TRBJ2-7|TRBV9
TGTGCCAGCAGCGTCGGATTAGCGGCAGGGTCCTACGAGCAGTACTTC
CASSVGLAAGSYEQYF
>-|-|TRBJ2-1|TRBV5-1
TGCGCCAGCAGACCCCGGCTAGCCGCTTACAATGAGCAGTTCTTC
CASRPRLAAYNEQFF
>-|few|TRBJ2-3|TRBV5-1
TGCGCCAGCAGCAACCGGACAGCTCCTAGCACAGATACGCAGTATTTT
CASSNRTAPSTDTQYF
>TRBD2|few|TRBJ2-5|TRBV7-2
TGTGCCAGCAGCTTAGATGGGACTAGCGGGAGGGGGGAGACCCAGTACTTC
CASSLDGTSGRGETQYF
>-|-|TRBJ2-7|TRBV4-2
TGTGCCAGCAGCCAAGATGGCTACGAGGCCTACGAGCAGTACTTC
CASSQDGYEAYEQYF
>-|few|TRBJ1-1|TRBV7-9
TGTGCCAGCAGCTTAGGTAGGGCGTCCGGGGCTTCGCGAGCTTTCTTT
CASSLGRASGASRAFF
>TRBD1|few|TRBJ2-1|TRBV18
TGTGCCAGCTCATCCGACAGGGCCAATGAGCAGTTCTTC
CASSSDRANEQFF
>TRBD1|once|TRBJ1-1|TRBV6-4
TGTGCCAGCAGTTGGGACAGCTCAACCGAAGCTTTCTTT
CASSWDSSTEAFF
>-|-|TRBJ2-1|TRBV7-9
TGTGCCAGCAGCGGAGGGGTGGATGAGCAGTTCTTC
CASSGGVDEQFF
>TRBD1|-|TRBJ2-3|TRBV28
TGTGCCAGCAGTCTAAGACAGGGGGCGAAAGATACGCAGTATTTT
CASSLRQGAKDTQYF
>-|-|TRBJ2-1|TRBV7-9
TGTGCCAGCAGCTTAATGGGATCAAACAATGAGCAGTTCTTC
CASSLMGSNNEQFF
>-|few|TRBJ1-6|TRBV10-3
TGTGCCATCAGTGAGGGACTTCGGGGTAATTCACCCCTCCACTTT
CAISEGLRGNSPLHF